The next 8 T cell receptor beta chains were all read from a single sample in a study of T cells expressing NK-cell markers. After re-calling the 5' RACE reads, TCRdb lists one entry per CDR3 protein, DNA absent. The sample has about 260,000 distinct CDR3 sequences; the top ten hold approximately 0.41%. The sample taken for sequencing was blood T cells: a sorted CD56 or NKG2C T cell subset, CD4+ or CD8+ T cells, or bulk PBMC T cells (not recorded which). These receptors all stem from a man aged 18 to 30 in good health.

This chain joins TRBV12-3 or TRBV12-4 and TRBJ2-7. This CDR3 spans 15 amino acids. CDR3 loop: CASSSRVRSSYEQYF.

J is TRBJ1-2 and V is TRBV20-1. The CDR3 is 12 residues long. CDR1 DFQATT and CDR2 SNEGSKA come from the germline V gene (reference sequence). CDR3 residues: CSAGETIYGYTF.

This chain uses TRBV29-1 with TRBJ1-3. This CDR3 is 14 amino acids long. The germline V gene has CDR1 SQVTM and CDR2 ANQGSEA. The CDR3 here is CSARTPSSGNTIYF.

The CDR3 region is CASSPDTSVHTDTQYF. This sequence joins TRBV12-3 or TRBV12-4 and TRBJ2-3; TCRdb calls TRBD2, which cannot be checked without DNA. This CDR3 has 16 residues.

J is TRBJ2-2 and V is TRBV20-1; TCRdb's assignment of TRBD2 cannot be checked, as there is no DNA. CDR3 length: 15 residues. Germline V gives CDR1 DFQATT, CDR2 SNEGSKA (reference sequence). CDR3 sequence: CSAAQRETNTGELFF.

The J gene is TRBJ2-6, the V gene TRBV5-1; there is no DNA to check the TCRdb D call of TRBD1. This CDR3 is 14 amino acids long. The germline gives CDR1 SGHRS, CDR2 YFSETQ. CDR3 residues: CASRGAAGANVLTF.

This CDR3 reads CASSLGLGGYEQYF. The genes are TRBV12-3 or TRBV12-4 and TRBJ2-7; as DNA is missing, the TRBD2 call by TCRdb cannot be tested. The CDR3 loop spans 14 amino acids.

The chain links TRBV6-1 to TRBJ2-1; TCRdb lists TRBD1, though no DNA is available to test this call. The V gene's germline CDR1 is MNHNS and CDR2 SASEGT. The CDR3 has 13 amino acids. Here the CDR3 reads CTIAGAILNEQFF.